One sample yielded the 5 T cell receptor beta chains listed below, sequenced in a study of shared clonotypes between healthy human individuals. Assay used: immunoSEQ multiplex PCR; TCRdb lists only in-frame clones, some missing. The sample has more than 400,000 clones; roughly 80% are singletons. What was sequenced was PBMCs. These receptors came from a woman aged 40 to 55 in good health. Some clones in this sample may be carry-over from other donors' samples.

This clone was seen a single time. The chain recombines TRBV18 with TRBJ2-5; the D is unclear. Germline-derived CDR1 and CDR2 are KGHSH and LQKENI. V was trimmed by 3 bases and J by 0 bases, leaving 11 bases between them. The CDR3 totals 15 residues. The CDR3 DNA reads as TGTGCCAGCTCACCTGATGTTGGGTACCAAGAGACCCAGTACTTC. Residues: CASSPDVGYQETQYF. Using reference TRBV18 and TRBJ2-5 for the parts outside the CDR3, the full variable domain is NAGVMQNPRHLVRRRGQEARLRCSPMKGHSHVYWYRQLPEEGLKFMVYLQKENIIDESGMPKERFSAEFPKEGPSILRIQQVVRGDSAAYFCASSPDVGYQETQYFGPGTRLLVL.

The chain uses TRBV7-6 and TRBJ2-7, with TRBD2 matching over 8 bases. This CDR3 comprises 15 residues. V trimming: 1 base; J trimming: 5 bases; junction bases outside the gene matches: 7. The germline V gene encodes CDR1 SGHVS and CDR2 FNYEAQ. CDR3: CASSLGPGLEDEQYF. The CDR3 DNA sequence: TGTGCCAGCAGCTTAGGACCGGGACTAGAAGACGAGCAGTACTTC.

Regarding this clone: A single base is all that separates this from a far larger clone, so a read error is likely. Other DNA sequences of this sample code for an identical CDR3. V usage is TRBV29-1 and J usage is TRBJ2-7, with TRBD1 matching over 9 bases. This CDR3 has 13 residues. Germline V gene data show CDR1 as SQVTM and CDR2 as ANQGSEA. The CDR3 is CSVRTGVTYEQYF. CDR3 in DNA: TGCAGCGTTAGGACAGGGGTGACCTACGAGCAATACTTC.

The chain's CDR3 is CASSLAGYEKLFF. CDR3 bases: TGTGCCAGCTCACTGGCAGGTTATGAAAAACTGTTTTTT. J is TRBJ1-4 and V is TRBV18; D not resolved. Deletions cut 4 bases from V and 6 bases from J, with 9 bases between. There are 13 residues in the CDR3. In germline, CDR1 is KGHSH, CDR2 LQKENI.

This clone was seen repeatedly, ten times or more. The CDR3 reads CASRDTHYQPQHF. The CDR3 DNA follows: TGTGCCAGCAGGGACACCCACTATCAGCCCCAGCATTTT. The chain joins TRBV2 to TRBJ1-5; D is possibly TRBD1 (5 bases). Germline loops: CDR1 SNHLY, CDR2 FYNNEI. Trimming cost V 6 bases and J 5 bases, with 11 bases left between them. This CDR3 contains 13 residues.